The 5 T cell receptor beta chains presented below share a single source sample, sequenced in a study of cytomegalovirus exposure and HLA in healthy donors. The PCR used 60 Vbeta and 13 Jbeta primers. Sequencing used immunoSEQ multiplex PCR; TCRdb keeps in-frame clones, though not all of them. The sample consists of approximately 95,000 clones, roughly 79% of them appearing once. Material: PBMCs. The source is a woman in her 70s in good health and CMV-seropositive.

The chain employs TRBV5-1 and TRBJ2-1; TRBD1 agrees at 11 bases. CDR1 SGHRS and CDR2 YFSETQ come from the germline V gene. The junction had 3 bases not matched to a gene; V was cut back by 0 bases and J by 7 bases. CDR3 length: 15 residues. CDR3 in amino acids: CASSLGTGGVNEQFF. The CDR3 DNA reads TGCGCCAGCAGCTTGGGGACAGGGGGCGTGAATGAGCAGTTCTTC.

This chain joins TRBV5-4 and TRBJ2-2; 10 bases are shared with TRBD1. V trimming: 3 bases; J trimming: 0 bases; junction bases outside the gene matches: 8. This CDR3 has 18 residues. Germline lookup yields CDR1 SGHNT and CDR2 YYREEE (reference sequence). CDR3 region: CASSSRDRGLANTGELFF. The CDR3 DNA reads as TGTGCCAGCAGCTCCCGGGACAGGGGACTCGCGAACACCGGGGAGCTGTTTTTT.

The CDR3 nucleotides are TGCAGCGTTGAGGCAGGGGGTGTTGGAAACACCATATATTTT. Translating gives CSVEAGGVGNTIYF. This chain uses TRBV29-1 with TRBJ1-3, with 7 bases fitting TRBD1. Germline V gene data show CDR1 as SQVTM and CDR2 as ANQGSEA. The junction had 5 bases not matched to a gene; V was cut back by 3 bases and J by 3 bases. The CDR3 consists of 14 residues.

The chain uses TRBV7-2 and TRBJ1-1; no clear D gene. The CDR3 extends over 13 amino acids. V shed 5 bases and J shed 0 bases, with 7 bases lying between them. Looked up from germline, CDR1 is SGHTA and CDR2 is FQGNSA. CDR3 sequence: CASSPQVNTEAFF. The DNA for the CDR3 is TGTGCCAGCAGCCCACAAGTGAACACTGAAGCTTTCTTT.

The gene calls are TRBV7-3 and TRBJ2-1; maybe TRBD1 (7 bases). The CDR3 is 15 amino acids. V dropped 2 bases and J dropped 0 bases, with 8 bases sitting between them. Germline values: CDR1 SGHTA, CDR2 FQGTGA. In DNA form, the CDR3 reads TGTGCCAGCAGCTTACAGGGGGGCTCCTACAATGAGCAGTTCTTC. As protein: CASSLQGGSYNEQFF.